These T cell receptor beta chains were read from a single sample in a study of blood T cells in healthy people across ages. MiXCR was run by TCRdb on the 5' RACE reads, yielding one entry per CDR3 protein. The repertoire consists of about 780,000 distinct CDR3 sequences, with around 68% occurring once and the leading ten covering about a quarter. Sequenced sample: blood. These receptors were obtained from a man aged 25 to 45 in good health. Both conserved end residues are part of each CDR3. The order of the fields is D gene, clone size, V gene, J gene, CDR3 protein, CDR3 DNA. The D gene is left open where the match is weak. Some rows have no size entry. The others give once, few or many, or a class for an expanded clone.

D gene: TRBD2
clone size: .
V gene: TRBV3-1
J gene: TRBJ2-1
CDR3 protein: CASSLGLAGPFEQFF
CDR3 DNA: TGTGCCAGCAGCCTAGGACTAGCGGGACCCTTTGAGCAGTTCTTC

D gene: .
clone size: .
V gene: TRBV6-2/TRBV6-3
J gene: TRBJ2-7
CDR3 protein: CASSYSKGLDYEQYF
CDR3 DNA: TGTGCCAGCAGTTACTCGAAGGGGCTTGACTACGAGCAGTACTTC

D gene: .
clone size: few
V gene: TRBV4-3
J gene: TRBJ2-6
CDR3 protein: CASSHSNSGANVLTF
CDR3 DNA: TGCGCCAGCAGCCATTCTAACTCTGGGGCCAACGTCCTGACTTTC

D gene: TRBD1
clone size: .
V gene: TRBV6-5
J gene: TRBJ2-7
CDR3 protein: CASSYMQGEYEQYF
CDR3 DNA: TGTGCCAGCAGTTACATGCAGGGGGAGTACGAGCAGTACTTC

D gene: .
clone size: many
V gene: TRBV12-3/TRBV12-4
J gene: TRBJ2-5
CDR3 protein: CASSLKARRETQYF
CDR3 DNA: TGTGCCAGCAGTTTAAAGGCTAGGAGAGAGACCCAGTACTTC

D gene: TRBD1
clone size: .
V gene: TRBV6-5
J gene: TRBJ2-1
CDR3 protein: CASSGTGGHEQFF
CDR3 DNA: TGTGCCAGCAGCGGGACAGGGGGGCATGAGCAGTTCTTC

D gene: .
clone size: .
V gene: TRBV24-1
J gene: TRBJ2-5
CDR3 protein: CATSDLAGSGGTQQETQYF
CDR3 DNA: TGTGCCACCAGTGATTTGGCAGGGAGCGGCGGGACTCAACAAGAGACCCAGTACTTC

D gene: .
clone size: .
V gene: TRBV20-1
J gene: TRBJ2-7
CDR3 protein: CSANPGTYEQYF
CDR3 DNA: TGCAGTGCGAATCCCGGGACCTACGAGCAGTACTTC

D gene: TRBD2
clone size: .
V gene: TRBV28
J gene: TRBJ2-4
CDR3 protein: CASTQGASGGPKNIQYF
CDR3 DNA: TGTGCCAGCACTCAGGGGGCTAGCGGGGGACCTAAAAACATTCAGTACTTC

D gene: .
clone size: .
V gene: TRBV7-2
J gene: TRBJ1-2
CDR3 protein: CASSTQSSRGGYTF
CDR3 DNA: TGTGCCAGCAGCACTCAAAGTTCCAGGGGTGGCTACACCTTC

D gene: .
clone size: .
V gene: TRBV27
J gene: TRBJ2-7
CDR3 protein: CASSFLPGPESYEQYF
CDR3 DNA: TGTGCCAGCAGTTTCTTGCCGGGACCGGAGTCCTACGAGCAGTACTTC

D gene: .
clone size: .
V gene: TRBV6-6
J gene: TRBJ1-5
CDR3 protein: CASSHGGQPQHF
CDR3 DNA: TGTGCCAGCAGTCACGGGGGACAGCCCCAGCATTTT

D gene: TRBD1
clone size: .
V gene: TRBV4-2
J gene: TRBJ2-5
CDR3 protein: CASSQDVQGASETQYF
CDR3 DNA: TGTGCCAGCAGCCAAGACGTACAGGGGGCAAGCGAGACCCAGTACTTC

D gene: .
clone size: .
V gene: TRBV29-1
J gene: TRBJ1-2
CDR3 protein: CSALIEGLGYGYTF
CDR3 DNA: TGCAGCGCGTTGATAGAGGGATTGGGCTATGGCTACACCTTC

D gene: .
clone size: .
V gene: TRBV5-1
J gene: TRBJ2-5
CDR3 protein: CASSLENPYQETQYF
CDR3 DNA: TGCGCCAGCAGCTTGGAAAACCCGTACCAAGAGACCCAGTACTTC

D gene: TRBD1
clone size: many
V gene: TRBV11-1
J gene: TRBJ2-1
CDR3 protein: CASSLRGDRPNEQFF
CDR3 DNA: TGTGCCAGCAGCTTGAGGGGGGACAGGCCCAATGAGCAGTTCTTC

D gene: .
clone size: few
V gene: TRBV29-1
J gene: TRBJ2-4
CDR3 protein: CSVEEGGGNIQYF
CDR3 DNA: TGCAGCGTTGAAGAAGGCGGCGGAAACATTCAGTACTTC

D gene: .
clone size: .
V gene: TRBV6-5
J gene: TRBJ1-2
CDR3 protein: CASRPWESYGYTF
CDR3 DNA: TGCGCCAGCAGGCCATGGGAGAGCTATGGCTACACCTTC

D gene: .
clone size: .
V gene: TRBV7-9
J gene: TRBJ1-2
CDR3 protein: CASSFPLGEGDYGYTF
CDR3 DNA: TGTGCCAGCAGCTTCCCCCTTGGCGAGGGGGACTATGGCTACACCTTC

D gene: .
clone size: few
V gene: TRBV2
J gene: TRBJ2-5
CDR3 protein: CASSETTGEVETQYF
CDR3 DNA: TGTGCCAGCAGTGAAACGACAGGAGAAGTGGAGACCCAGTACTTC

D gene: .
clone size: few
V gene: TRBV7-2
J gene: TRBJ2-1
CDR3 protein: CASSLGDSQKFF
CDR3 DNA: TGTGCCAGCAGCTTAGGAGACAGCCAGAAGTTCTTC

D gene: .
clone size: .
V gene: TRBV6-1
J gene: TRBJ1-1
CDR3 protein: CASSGGRKNTEAFF
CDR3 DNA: TGTGCCAGCAGTGGGGGACGGAAGAACACTGAAGCTTTCTTT

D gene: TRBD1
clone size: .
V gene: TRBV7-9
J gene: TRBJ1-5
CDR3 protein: CASSFFGGGPGGPQHF
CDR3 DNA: TGTGCCAGCAGCTTCTTTGGTGGAGGTCCAGGGGGGCCCCAGCATTTT

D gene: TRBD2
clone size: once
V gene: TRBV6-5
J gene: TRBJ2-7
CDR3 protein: CASSYRLAGGPVNSYEQYF
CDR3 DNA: TGTGCCAGCAGTTATCGTCTAGCGGGGGGGCCGGTTAACTCCTACGAGCAGTACTTC

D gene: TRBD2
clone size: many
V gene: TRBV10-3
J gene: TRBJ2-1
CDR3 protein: CAISQTSGPYNEQFF
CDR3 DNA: TGTGCCATCAGCCAGACTAGCGGACCTTACAATGAGCAGTTCTTC

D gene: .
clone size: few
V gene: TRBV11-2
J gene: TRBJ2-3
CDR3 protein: CASSLLGERTDTQYF
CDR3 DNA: TGTGCCAGCAGCTTACTGGGCGAGCGCACAGATACGCAGTATTTT

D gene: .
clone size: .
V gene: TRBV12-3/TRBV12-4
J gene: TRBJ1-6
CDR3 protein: CASSLGAQGWSNSPLHF
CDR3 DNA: TGTGCCAGCAGTTTAGGGGCCCAGGGGTGGTCTAATTCACCCCTCCACTTT